The TCR beta chain described here comes from a study of T-cell memory formation after mild COVID-19 (dated by TCRdb to 2020 to 2022). About the full investigation: TCR sequence clusters from the two donors were largely donor specific. In two donors, T-cell clones that expanded and contracted after mild COVID-19 were tracked by sequencing TCRalpha and TCRbeta repertoires over time. Two young, previously healthy adult volunteers, one female and one male, were included in the cohort.

For sequencing, an Illumina NovaSeq 6000 was employed. Using 5'RACE with constant-segment primers, TCRalpha and TCRbeta cDNA libraries were constructed, with sample barcodes and unique molecular identifiers added in the process. RNA was extracted from every sample with Trizol reagent. Libraries were amplified in two PCR steps, with a second sample barcode and Illumina TruSeq adapters added in the second step. Libraries were sequenced on an Illumina NovaSeq with 2 x 150 bp paired-end reads. In the source study's methods: With migec v1.2.7, reads were demultiplexed and then collapsed into UMI-guided consensus sequences. Using mixcr v2.1.11, the UMI consensuses were aligned to TRA and TRB V and J templates and assembled into clonotypes. Expanded or contracted clonotypes were those called significant by both edgeR and NoisET, with noise models trained on biological replicates. For edgeR calls, the cutoffs were a false discovery rate-adjusted p below 0.01 and a log2 fold-change threshold of 1. PCA with hierarchical clustering of max-normalized trajectories of the 1000 most abundant clonotypes was used as exploratory dynamics analysis. Separately sequenced CD4+ and CD8+ repertoires were used to assign the CD4 or CD8 phenotype of responding clones. Using fastp trimming at Q25 and MiXCR clonotype assembly, TCRdb reanalyzed the public sequencing data and kept in-frame beta chains. Every CDR3 protein is listed once, alongside the most common genes and DNA of its rows. The V and J calls follow TCRdb's processing rather than the paper's. A total of approximately 88,000 distinct CDR3 sequences appear in this sample, 25% of them only once. Over 40% of the sample is taken by the ten largest.

V and J lose 0 bases and 4 bases, and a span of 9 bases separates them. The CDR3 covers 15 residues, taking in both the cysteine and the phenylalanine. The DNA shown is the 45-base CDR3, in frame from base 1. The germline V gene encodes CDR1 LGHDT and CDR2 YNNKEL (reference sequence). A remark on this clonotype: Its antigen remains unidentified. No much larger clone is present one base from it, and per-base qualities are unavailable.

Ficoll-Paque density gradient centrifugation was used to isolate PBMCs. General conclusions and limits of the study: The second-wave clones that peaked on day 37 were not confirmed to be SARS-CoV-2 specific. Only two mild cases were covered by the study, and larger cohorts that include severe cases with pre-infection samples were considered necessary. Contracting CD4+ clones were found mainly in CM and EM memory subsets, while CD8+ clones were enriched in EMRA. The detection of some responding clones in pre-infection memory suggests that pre-existing cross-reactive memory T cells joined the SARS-CoV-2 response. Balanced CD4/CD8 phenotypes were observed for clones contracting from day 15 to 85, whereas a bias towards CD4+ was observed for a second wave of clones expanding from day 15 to 37.

This receptor was obtained from a man between 18 and 35 years old who had mild COVID-19 (a few samples of this study predate the infection). The sample titles of this study are shuffled in the database, so cell type and time point are left out; the donor was told from shared clones. Here the chain combines TRBV3-1 and TRBJ2-2; no D segment can be confidently identified. Sequenced: PBMCs or a T cell subset sorted from them (not recorded which). Here the CDR3 is given as CASSQDWSSTGELFF. The DNA reads TGTGCCAGCAGCCAAGATTGGTCCAGCACCGGGGAGCTGTTTTTT.